This entry lists 21 T cell receptor beta chains sequenced from one sample in a study of shared clonotypes between healthy human individuals. TCRdb keeps only in-frame clones here, not all; method: immunoSEQ multiplex PCR. The data contain about 1.4 million clones, more than 95% of them singletons. Source material: naive CD4+ T cells sorted from blood. This sample's subset: CD45RA+ positively selected. The receptors come from a man aged 25 to 45 in good health.

The J gene is TRBJ2-5, the V gene TRBV5-1, with 9 bases matching TRBD2. The CDR3 is 16 amino acids. Germline V lookup: CDR1 SGHRS, CDR2 YFSETQ. V lost 3 bases and J lost 9; bases outside the gene matches: 15. CDR3 in DNA: TGCGCCAGCAGCTCCCTTTTGGCGGGAGGGTCAGGGGCCCAGTACTTC. It translates to CASSSLLAGGSGAQYF.

The V gene is TRBV2, the J gene TRBJ1-4; no clear D. Trimming removed 3 bases from V and 2 bases from J, with 4 bases in between. Germline values: CDR1 SNHLY, CDR2 FYNNEI. This CDR3 is 13 amino acids long. CDR3 residues: CASSENTNEKLFF. The CDR3 DNA reads TGTGCCAGCAGTGAGAACACTAATGAAAAACTGTTTTTT.

The V gene is TRBV4-2, the J gene TRBJ1-1; 8 bases are shared with TRBD1. Losses at the gene ends were 5 bases for V and 1 base for J; bases not matched to a gene: 18. Germline V gene data show CDR1 as LGHNA and CDR2 as YNFKEQ. CDR3 size: 19 residues. The CDR3 DNA sequence: TGTGCCAGCAGCAGAGAAGCCGGACAGGGCCCTTGGAGGAACACTGAAGCTTTCTTT. Amino acids: CASSREAGQGPWRNTEAFF.

The gene calls are TRBV19 and TRBJ1-2; 7 nucleotides match TRBD1. J was trimmed by 3 bases and V by 3 bases; bases with no gene match: 13. The CDR3 spans 17 residues. The germline V gene has CDR1 LNHDA and CDR2 SQIVND (reference sequence). This CDR3 reads CASSIQRTGLRDYGYTF. In DNA form, the CDR3 reads TGTGCCAGTAGTATCCAGAGGACAGGCCTAAGGGACTATGGCTACACCTTC. Complete variable domain (other parts from reference TRBV19 and TRBJ1-2): DGGITQSPKYLFRKEGQNVTLSCEQNLNHDAMYWYRQDPGQGLRLIYYSQIVNDFQKGDIAEGYSVSREKKESFPLTVTSAQKNPTAFYLCASSIQRTGLRDYGYTFGSGTRLTVV.

The chain combines TRBV30 with TRBJ1-2; 7 nucleotides line up with TRBD1. The junction had 13 bases not matched to a gene; V was cut back by 6 bases and J by 6 bases. The CDR3 consists of 14 residues. Germline V gene sequence: CDR1 GTSNPN, CDR2 SVGIG (reference sequence). The CDR3 spells CACTPRQGGHGYTF. The CDR3 coding sequence is TGTGCCTGTACCCCGAGACAGGGCGGGCATGGCTACACCTTC.

The rearrangement links TRBV30 to TRBJ2-1; 8 bases fit TRBD2. CDR3 length: 15 amino acids. V dropped 1 base and J dropped 4; count of bases not matched to a gene: 6. Germline V CDR1 and CDR2: GTSNPN, SVGIG (reference sequence). CDR3 in amino acids: CAWSGWTSSYNEQFF. Written as DNA, the CDR3 is TGTGCCTGGAGTGGGTGGACTAGCAGTTACAATGAGCAGTTCTTC. The full variable domain, in which reference TRBV30 and TRBJ2-1 provide the parts outside the CDR3, is SQTIHQWPATLVQPVGSPLSLECTVEGTSNPNLYWYRQAAGRGLQLLFYSVGIGQISSEVPQNLSASRPQDRQFILSSKKLLLSDSGFYLCAWSGWTSSYNEQFFGPGTRLTVL.

The genes are TRBV2 and TRBJ2-3; 10 bases fit TRBD2. Unmatched junction bases numbered 6, after V lost 6 bases and J lost 6 bases. CDR3 length: 14 residues. CDR1 SNHLY and CDR2 FYNNEI come from the germline V gene. DNA of the CDR3: TGTGCCAGCAGGAGCGGGAGGGCCGAGGATACGCAGTATTTT. Amino acid sequence: CASRSGRAEDTQYF.

This clone was seen more than once but under ten times. This specimen includes other DNA sequences encoding the same CDR3. CDR3 residues: CASSLVPYEQYF. CDR3 DNA: TGTGCCAGCAGCTTAGTACCATACGAGCAGTACTTC. The V gene is TRBV7-9, the J gene TRBJ2-7; unclear D gene. From germline, CDR1 is SEHNR and CDR2 FQNEAQ (reference sequence). The CDR3 is made up of 12 amino acids. The germline V and J ends were trimmed by 1 base and 4 bases, with 5 bases remaining between them. The full variable domain, with the rest looked up from reference TRBV7-9 and TRBJ2-7, is DTGVSQNPRHKITKRGQNVTFRCDPISEHNRLYWYRQTLGQGPEFLTYFQNEAQLEKSRLLSDRFSAERPKGSFSTLEIQRTEQGDSAMYLCASSLVPYEQYFGPGTRLTVT.

The chain has TRBV7-2 and TRBJ2-7; 9 bases match TRBD1. Germline V CDR1 and CDR2: SGHTA, FQGNSA. The CDR3 length is 16 residues. The ends lost 3 bases at V and 3 bases at J; junction bases unmatched: 9. The CDR3 protein is CASSFPRDRANYEQYF. The CDR3 nucleotides read TGTGCCAGCAGCTTTCCCCGGGACAGGGCCAACTACGAGCAGTACTTC.

The V gene is TRBV7-9, the J gene TRBJ2-3; the D gene could be TRBD1 or TRBD2 (6 bases each). Trimming took 5 bases from V and 0 from J, leaving 12 bases between them. Germline CDR1 SEHNR, CDR2 FQNEAQ (reference sequence). There are 15 residues in the CDR3. The CDR3 DNA reads TGTGCCAGCAGCCCCCGGAGGGGGAGCACAGATACGCAGTATTTT. Its protein product is CASSPRRGSTDTQYF.

This clone appeared once. J is TRBJ2-7 and V is TRBV18, with D tentatively TRBD1 (5 bases). Trimming shortened V by 5 bases and J by 6 bases, and 8 bases separated the two germline ends. The CDR3 totals 11 residues. Germline CDR1 and CDR2: KGHSH and LQKENI. CDR3: CASSSGFEQYF. In DNA form, the CDR3 reads TGTGCCAGCTCATCAGGGTTCGAGCAGTACTTC.

This clone was recorded only once. This sequence joins TRBV18 and TRBJ2-5; 15 bases match TRBD2. Trimming cost V 3 bases and J 1 base; bases outside gene matches: 9. The CDR3 spans 19 residues. CDR1 and CDR2 from the germline V gene are KGHSH and LQKENI. CDR3 DNA: TGTGCCAGCTCACCCTCTATTGGGACTAGCGGGAGGCTCCAAGAGACCCAGTACTTC. It translates to CASSPSIGTSGRLQETQYF.

The genes are TRBV15 and TRBJ2-1; 7 positions agree with TRBD2. Germline V lookup: CDR1 LNHNV, CDR2 YYDKDF (reference sequence). V shed 0 bases, J shed 14 bases, and the junction held 13 bases outside the gene matches. This CDR3 comprises 15 residues. The CDR3 DNA reads as TGTGCCACCAGCAGAGATTTCGCGGGAGAGCGGGCGGAGTTCTTC. Its protein is CATSRDFAGERAEFF.

J is TRBJ2-3 and V is TRBV11-3, with no clear D. Between the trimmed V and J ends, which lost 5 bases and 4 bases, there was a span of 7 bases. In germline, CDR1 is SGHNT, CDR2 YENEEA. The CDR3 contains 12 residues. DNA of the CDR3: TGTGCCAGCAGCCCCAGGTCAGATACGCAGTATTTT. It encodes CASSPRSDTQYF.

This chain connects TRBV23-1 to TRBJ2-7, with 9 bases fitting TRBD1. TRBV23-1 is recorded as an ORF, its role being uncertain. The CDR3 runs to 16 residues. The trim removed 3 bases at V and 6 bases at J, leaving 12 bases unmatched. The CDR3, as DNA: TGCGCCAGCAGTCAGAGGGACCGGGACAGGGAACGCGAGCAGTACTTC. It is translated as CASSQRDRDREREQYF.

The CDR3 DNA is TGTGCCAGCAGTTTGCCTGGCGGGGGTTCCGGGGAGCTGTTTTTT. Translating it yields CASSLPGGGSGELFF. The rearrangement joins TRBV28 to TRBJ2-2; 7 positions match TRBD2. The length of the CDR3 is 15 residues. The V gene end was trimmed by 3 bases and the J gene end by 6 bases; junction bases not matched to a gene: 7. The germline CDR1 and CDR2 sequences are MDHEN and SYDVKM.

CDR3 coding DNA: TGTGCCAGCAGCTTAAGACAGGTTTCGGACAACTATGGCTACACCTTC. This translates into CASSLRQVSDNYGYTF. The rearrangement joins TRBV7-2 to TRBJ1-2, with TRBD1 as a possible D gene (6 bases). The CDR3 has 16 residues. Looked up from germline, CDR1 is SGHTA and CDR2 is FQGNSA. Trimming removed 2 bases at V and 2 bases at J, with 15 bases between. The variable domain in full, with the rest retrieved from reference TRBV7-2 and TRBJ1-2, is GAGVSQSPSNKVTEKGKDVELRCDPISGHTALYWYRQSLGQGLEFLIYFQGNSAPDKSGLPSDRFSAERTGGSVSTLTIQRTQQEDSAVYLCASSLRQVSDNYGYTFGSGTRLTVV.

The rearrangement links TRBV11-2 to TRBJ1-1; TRBD1 matches at 8 bases. V was clipped by 0 bases and J by 5 bases; unmatched bases: 11. The V gene's germline CDR1 is SGHAT and CDR2 FQNNGV. This CDR3 comprises 17 residues. This chain's CDR3 is CASSLDLAGGVYTEAFF. The CDR3 nucleotides are TGTGCCAGCAGCTTAGATTTGGCAGGGGGCGTCTATACTGAAGCTTTCTTT. Combining the CDR3 with reference TRBV11-2 and TRBJ1-1 gives the whole variable domain EAGVAQSPRYKIIEKRQSVAFWCNPISGHATLYWYQQILGQGPKLLIQFQNNGVVDDSQLPKDRFSAERLKGVDSTLKIQPAKLEDSAVYLCASSLDLAGGVYTEAFFGQGTRLTVV.

As concerns this clone: Different DNA sequences within this sample yield the same CDR3. The chain is built from TRBV9 and TRBJ2-7; D uncertain. This CDR3 has 12 amino acids. Deletions cut 3 bases from V and 0 bases from J, with 4 bases between. The germline V gene has CDR1 SGDLS and CDR2 YYNGEE. CDR3 protein: CASSGNSYEQYF. CDR3 nucleotide sequence: TGTGCCAGCAGCGGGAACTCCTACGAGCAGTACTTC.

V is TRBV2 and J is TRBJ2-7; tentative D call: TRBD2 (6 bases). CDR3 length equals 15 residues. The ends were cut back, 7 bases at V and 2 bases at J, with 18 bases in the middle. Germline V lookup: CDR1 SNHLY, CDR2 FYNNEI. For the CDR3, the DNA is TGTGCCAGCATGCCGCGGGGACTTGTTACCTACGAGCAGTACTTC. Translating it yields CASMPRGLVTYEQYF.

The rearrangement joins TRBV9 to TRBJ2-7; the D gene could be TRBD1 or TRBD2 (5 bases each). The CDR3 loop spans 15 amino acids. Germline lookup yields CDR1 SGDLS and CDR2 YYNGEE. V was shortened by 0 bases and J by 0 bases, with 10 bases between the two germline ends. The CDR3 spells CASSVGNGGSYEQYF. The CDR3 region has the DNA TGTGCCAGCAGCGTAGGTAATGGGGGCTCCTACGAGCAGTACTTC.